A single sample gave rise to the 25 T cell receptor beta chains below, sequenced in a study of cytomegalovirus exposure and HLA in healthy donors. In the PCR, 60 Vbeta and 13 Jbeta primers were used. TCRdb's copy holds only in-frame clones and misses some; the assay was immunoSEQ multiplex PCR. The sample has approximately 80,000 clones; 74% are singletons. Material: PBMCs. Receptors were obtained from a young man in good health and CMV-seropositive.

This chain joins TRBV30 and TRBJ1-4, with unresolved D. Trimming shortened V by 0 bases and J by 8 bases, and 4 bases separated the two germline ends. CDR3 length: 11 residues. Germline lookup yields CDR1 GTSNPN and CDR2 SVGIG (reference sequence). CDR3 nucleotide sequence: TGTGCCTGGAGTGTAGAGGAAAAACTGTTTTTT. Translated: CAWSVEEKLFF.

The chain recombines TRBV6-6 with TRBJ1-3; D possibly corresponds to TRBD1 (6 bases). This CDR3 has 15 residues. The V end lost 2 bases, the J end lost 8 bases, and 16 bases lay between the germline ends. Per the germline V gene, CDR1 is MNHNY and CDR2 is SVGAGI (reference sequence). CDR3 region: CASSYATGTLDTIYF. For the CDR3, the DNA is TGTGCCAGCAGTTACGCGACCGGGACATTGGACACCATATATTTT.

This clone was detected a few times. V is TRBV19 and J is TRBJ2-2; TRBD2 matches 13 bases. Per germline, CDR1 LNHDA and CDR2 SQIVND (reference sequence). V was pared by 5 bases and J by 7 bases, with 7 bases of the junction left unmatched. The CDR3 loop spans 16 amino acids. The CDR3 DNA reads as TGTGCCAGTAGTCTCCGGACTAGCGGGAGACACGGGGAGCTGTTTTTT. As protein: CASSLRTSGRHGELFF.

This sequence joins TRBV2 and TRBJ1-1; D ambiguous. Germline values: CDR1 SNHLY, CDR2 FYNNEI. The V end lost 3 bases, the J end lost 7 bases, and 6 bases lay between the germline ends. The CDR3 length is 11 residues. The CDR3 nucleotides are TGTGCCAGCAGTGAGAGGGTTGAAGCTTTCTTT. It translates to CASSERVEAFF.

This rearrangement joins TRBV29-1 to TRBJ1-4; D is unclear. V was trimmed by 6 bases and J by 8 bases, leaving 7 bases between them. The CDR3 covers 10 residues. Germline V gene sequence: CDR1 SQVTM, CDR2 ANQGSEA. The CDR3 is CSVREEKLFF. The CDR3 DNA reads as TGCAGCGTCCGGGAGGAAAAACTGTTTTTT.

There are a few counts of this clone. This rearrangement joins TRBV4-3 to TRBJ1-1, with a weak D call TRBD1 (6 bases). Trimming took 1 base from V and 3 from J, leaving 12 bases between them. CDR1 and CDR2 (germline): LGHNA, YSLEER. The CDR3 sequence is 15 residues long. The CDR3 protein is CASSQGQGSYTEAFF. The CDR3 nucleotides read TGCGCCAGCAGCCAAGGGCAGGGGTCCTACACTGAAGCTTTCTTT.

This chain uses TRBV5-6 with TRBJ2-5; TRBD1 is a possible D gene (5 bases). V was pared by 3 bases and J by 0 bases, with 12 bases between. The germline gives CDR1 SGHDT, CDR2 YYEEEE. The CDR3 contains 15 residues. The CDR3 region has the DNA TGTGCCAGCAGCTCGCTGACAGTGTACCAAGAGACCCAGTACTTC. Protein sequence: CASSSLTVYQETQYF.

The chain couples TRBV19 to TRBJ2-7, with D maybe TRBD1 (6 bases). Between the trimmed V and J ends, which lost 5 bases and 1 base, there was a span of 27 bases. The CDR3 totals 19 residues. Germline CDR1 and CDR2: LNHDA and SQIVND (reference sequence). CDR3 in amino acids: CASSPDWGRGRGESYEQYF. The DNA for the CDR3 is TGTGCCAGTAGTCCAGATTGGGGCAGGGGCCGAGGAGAGTCCTACGAGCAGTACTTC.

This clone was seen more than once but under ten times. A read error may account for a junction end that differs from germline. The J gene is TRBJ1-2, the V gene TRBV6-5; possible D gene TRBD1, 6 bases. The germline CDR1 and CDR2 sequences are MNHEY and SVGAGI. This CDR3 spans 13 amino acids. The CDR3: CASSYNRAASYPF. Here the CDR3 DNA reads TGTGCCAGCAGTTACAACAGGGCGGCGAGCTACCCCTTC.

The chain combines TRBV11-2 with TRBJ2-3, with 8 positions matching TRBD1. The germline V gene encodes CDR1 SGHAT and CDR2 FQNNGV. J gave up 6 bases and V 5 bases, and 22 bases lay outside the gene matches. The CDR3 contains 19 residues. CDR3 amino acids: CASSLPMGDRHTSLDTQYF. CDR3 DNA: TGTGCCAGCAGCCTGCCGATGGGGGACAGGCATACAAGTTTGGATACGCAGTATTTT.

The chain carries TRBV2 and TRBJ1-1; a weak D match, TRBD1 (6 bases). CDR1 is SNHLY and CDR2 is FYNNEI in the germline V gene. Trimming cost V 5 bases and J 8 bases, with 21 bases left between them. The CDR3 is 15 amino acids. The CDR3 protein is CASSPTVGAAWEAFF. The CDR3 nucleotides read TGTGCCAGCAGTCCCACGGTGGGGGCCGCCTGGGAAGCTTTCTTT.

The rearrangement joins TRBV6-5 to TRBJ2-3; D might be TRBD2 (6 bases). This CDR3 has 14 amino acids. The germline gives CDR1 MNHEY, CDR2 SVGAGI. Between the trimmed V and J ends, which lost 4 bases and 7 bases, there was a span of 15 bases. CDR3 sequence (DNA): TGTGCCAGCAGTTCCCCGGGACTCGGTTATACGCAGTATTTT. This sequence encodes CASSSPGLGYTQYF.

V gene TRBV4-2 combines with J gene TRBJ2-2; 12 bases agree with TRBD2. CDR3 length: 17 residues. CDR1 is LGHNA and CDR2 is YNFKEQ in the germline V gene. With V trimmed by 5 bases and J by 7 bases, 11 bases remained unmatched. The CDR3, as DNA: TGTGCCAGCAGCGGAGGACTAGCGGGACCTACGAGCGGGGAGCTGTTTTTT. It translates to CASSGGLAGPTSGELFF.

The J gene is TRBJ2-5, the V gene TRBV9, with D tentatively TRBD2 (6 bases). V was trimmed by 6 bases and J by 1 base, leaving 10 bases between them. The germline CDR1 and CDR2 sequences are SGDLS and YYNGEE. This CDR3 contains 13 residues. The CDR3 DNA reads as TGTGCCAGCACCCGGGGGAGCCAAGAGACCCAGTACTTC. Its translation is CASTRGSQETQYF.

The chain uses TRBV27 and TRBJ1-3; 9 nucleotides match TRBD1. CDR1 MNHEY and CDR2 SMNVEV come from the germline V gene (reference sequence). The V gene end was trimmed by 5 bases and the J gene end by 0 bases; junction bases not matched to a gene: 14. The CDR3 consists of 19 residues. The CDR3 here is CASSPRTGVGFLSGNTIYF. DNA for the CDR3: TGTGCCAGCAGTCCCCGGACAGGGGTGGGGTTCCTCTCTGGAAACACCATATATTTT.

The chain couples TRBV19 to TRBJ2-7; D is perhaps TRBD2 (5 bases). CDR1 is LNHDA and CDR2 is SQIVND in the germline V gene (reference sequence). The CDR3 extends over 13 amino acids. V was cut by 7 bases and J by 3 bases, with 13 bases left in between. The CDR3 DNA sequence: TGTGCCAGTACGTCAGGAGACTACTACGAGCAGTACTTC. Translating it yields CASTSGDYYEQYF.

V usage is TRBV4-2 and J usage is TRBJ2-1; a weak D match, TRBD2 (6 bases). CDR3 length equals 17 residues. Germline V CDR1 and CDR2: LGHNA, YNFKEQ. Trimming left V 2 bases short and J 2 bases short, with 16 bases between. Here the CDR3 DNA reads TGTGCCAGCAGCCAACTACTTAGCCCGGGGGCCTACAATGAGCAGTTCTTC. This encodes CASSQLLSPGAYNEQFF.

The chain combines TRBV5-6 with TRBJ2-3; weak D call: TRBD2 (7 bases). There are 14 residues in the CDR3. CDR1 is SGHDT, CDR2 YYEEEE, per germline. The V end lost 5 bases, the J end lost 5 bases, and 15 bases lay between the germline ends. CDR3 amino acids: CASSSRGGGDTQYF. The DNA of the CDR3 is TGTGCCAGCAGTTCTAGGGGAGGGGGAGATACGCAGTATTTT.

The V and J genes are TRBV25-1 and TRBJ1-3; D unclear. Germline CDR1 and CDR2: MGHDK and SYGVNS. CDR3 length equals 16 residues. Trimming cost V 4 bases and J 3 bases, with 16 bases left between them. CDR3 region: CASSANTVGVGNTIYF. The CDR3 DNA is TGTGCCAGCAGTGCTAATACGGTCGGAGTTGGAAACACCATATATTTT.

The chain uses TRBV19 and TRBJ1-1; TRBD1 is a possible D gene (5 bases). This CDR3 has 13 residues. Germline V gene data show CDR1 as LNHDA and CDR2 as SQIVND (reference sequence). V was shortened by 7 bases and J by 5 bases, with 14 bases between the two germline ends. CDR3 sequence: CASNLGGRTEAFF. The CDR3, as DNA: TGTGCCAGTAACCTCGGGGGTCGTACTGAAGCTTTCTTT. The entire variable domain, with the rest obtained from reference TRBV19 and TRBJ1-1, is as follows: DGGITQSPKYLFRKEGQNVTLSCEQNLNHDAMYWYRQDPGQGLRLIYYSQIVNDFQKGDIAEGYSVSREKKESFPLTVTSAQKNPTAFYLCASNLGGRTEAFFGQGTRLTVV.

This clone has a handful of counts. This rearrangement joins TRBV29-1 to TRBJ1-2; TRBD1 matches at 7 bases. With V trimmed by 6 bases and J by 8 bases, 12 bases remained unmatched. Germline V CDR1 and CDR2: SQVTM, ANQGSEA. The CDR3 spans 13 residues. The CDR3 region is CSVLSTGNKGYTF. The CDR3 DNA sequence: TGCAGCGTACTTTCGACAGGGAACAAGGGCTACACCTTC.

The chain combines TRBV6-1 with TRBJ1-1; the D gene is possibly TRBD1 (6 bases). The CDR3 covers 14 residues. The ends were cut back, 4 bases at V and 8 bases at J, with 17 bases in the middle. Germline V gives CDR1 MNHNS, CDR2 SASEGT. The CDR3 loop reads CASSAPGRTEEAFF. CDR3 coding DNA: TGTGCCAGCAGTGCTCCAGGTCGGACAGAAGAAGCTTTCTTT.

This rearrangement joins TRBV6-5 to TRBJ1-4, with D perhaps matching TRBD1 (5 bases). The V and J ends lost 0 bases and 8 bases respectively, with 10 bases between them. This CDR3 has 14 amino acids. Germline values: CDR1 MNHEY, CDR2 SVGAGI. This chain's CDR3 is CASSYSGGDEKLFF. The DNA of the CDR3 is TGTGCCAGCAGTTACTCAGGCGGGGACGAAAAACTGTTTTTT.

This sequence joins TRBV7-6 and TRBJ1-5, with D unclear. Trimming removed 1 base from V and 1 base from J, with 14 bases in between. The CDR3 totals 17 residues. Germline V gene data show CDR1 as SGHVS and CDR2 as FNYEAQ. The CDR3 reads CASSLGAAGGSNQPQHF. The CDR3 DNA follows: TGTGCCAGCAGCTTAGGGGCCGCCGGCGGGAGCAATCAGCCCCAGCATTTT.

The V gene is TRBV25-1, the J gene TRBJ1-2; the D gene is possibly TRBD1 (6 bases). Trimming removed 4 bases from V and 7 bases from J, with 22 bases in between. This CDR3 has 16 residues. Germline CDR1 reads MGHDK; CDR2 reads SYGVNS. The CDR3 bases are TGTGCCAGCAGTGGCCCAGGACAGAAAGATAATCTTGGCTACACCTTC. Protein sequence: CASSGPGQKDNLGYTF.